Below, 24 T cell receptor beta chains from the same sample are listed, as sequenced in a study of stem cell transplantation in POMP-related autoinflammatory disease. The protocol was immunoSEQ multiplex PCR, while the TCRdb copy is restricted to in-frame clones and leaves out a portion. There are over 9,500 clones in the sample; around 86% occur only once, and approximately 56% lies in the top ten. Notes on the study in general: PRAID patients trended toward lower TRB diversity and higher clonality in all analyzed T-cell subsets. Fewer unique TRB V-J gene pairings were identified in patients with PRAID.

No antigen has been identified for these receptors. Sample: CD8+ T cells from PBMCs, taken before stem cell transplantation. The receptors derive from a human donor with POMP-related autoinflammation and immune dysregulation (PRAID).

The V and J genes are TRBV29-1 and TRBJ1-1; no clear D gene. Trimming removed 7 bases from V and 3 bases from J, with 15 bases in between. CDR3 size: 13 residues. The germline V gene has CDR1 SQVTM and CDR2 ANQGSEA. Here the CDR3 reads CSGGGNWDTEAFF. CDR3 coding DNA: TGCAGCGGAGGCGGTAACTGGGACACTGAAGCTTTCTTT.

This chain links TRBV6-5 with TRBJ2-7; possible D gene TRBD2, 5 bases. Trimming took 0 bases from V and 3 from J, leaving 12 bases between them. CDR3 length: 15 amino acids. The germline gives CDR1 MNHEY, CDR2 SVGAGI. CDR3 amino acids: CASSYSASPVYEQYF. CDR3 DNA sequence: TGTGCCAGCAGTTACTCGGCTAGCCCGGTCTACGAGCAGTACTTC.

The gene calls are TRBV29-1 and TRBJ2-1, with 10 bases matching TRBD1. The CDR3 is 15 amino acids. Germline values: CDR1 SQVTM, CDR2 ANQGSEA. J lost 8 bases, V lost 2 bases, and 9 bases had no gene match. The CDR3 sequence: CSVEPTGTGDYEQFF. For the CDR3, the DNA is TGCAGCGTTGAACCCACCGGGACAGGGGATTATGAGCAGTTCTTC.

The chain carries TRBV5-1 and TRBJ1-1, with TRBD1 matching over 7 bases. CDR3 length: 16 residues. J gave up 1 base and V 4 bases, and 10 bases lay outside the gene matches. Germline V lookup: CDR1 SGHRS, CDR2 YFSETQ. The CDR3 DNA reads as TGCGCCAGCAGCCCTTCGGACAGGCCCCCGAACACTGAAGCTTTCTTT. This sequence encodes CASSPSDRPPNTEAFF. The variable domain in full, completed from reference TRBV5-1 and TRBJ1-1, reads KAGVTQTPRYLIKTRGQQVTLSCSPISGHRSVSWYQQTPGQGLQFLFEYFSETQRNKGNFPGRFSGRQFSNSRSEMNVSTLELGDSALYLCASSPSDRPPNTEAFFGQGTRLTVV.

This clone occurred once. V is TRBV11-2 and J is TRBJ2-7; TRBD1 is a possible D gene (6 bases). V lost 4 bases and J lost 0, with 7 bases in between. Germline values: CDR1 SGHAT, CDR2 FQNNGV. This CDR3 spans 13 amino acids. The CDR3 loop is CASSWGPSYEQYF. In DNA, the CDR3 is TGTGCCAGCAGCTGGGGGCCCTCCTACGAGCAGTACTTC.

This clone has only one observation. The chain couples TRBV13 to TRBJ2-1; D is undetermined. Germline V gives CDR1 PRHDT, CDR2 FYEKMQ (reference sequence). The V gene lost 2 bases and the J gene lost 0 bases, with 11 bases spanning the gap. CDR3 length equals 16 residues. The DNA for the CDR3 is TGTGCCAGCAGCTTACGACCGGAGAGCTCCTACAATGAGCAGTTCTTC. Translating it yields CASSLRPESSYNEQFF.

The J gene is TRBJ2-1, the V gene TRBV9; 14 bases are shared with TRBD2. From germline, CDR1 is SGDLS and CDR2 YYNGEE. The CDR3 contains 17 residues. Trimming at V came to 0 bases and at J to 6 bases, leaving 5 bases not matched to a gene. The CDR3: CASSVASGLAGGNEQFF. The CDR3 DNA is TGTGCCAGCAGCGTAGCTTCCGGACTAGCGGGGGGCAATGAGCAGTTCTTC.

Here the CDR3 reads CSVDSGGGVNTEAFF. The CDR3 bases are TGCAGCGTCGATTCCGGCGGGGGCGTGAACACTGAAGCTTTCTTT. The genes are TRBV29-1 and TRBJ1-1; perhaps TRBD1 as D (6 bases). The length of the CDR3 is 15 residues. Germline V CDR1 and CDR2: SQVTM, ANQGSEA. The V and J ends lost 6 bases and 0 bases respectively, with 17 bases between them.

Comments on this clone: One junction end does not reproduce the germline sequence, and a read error may be involved. This chain links TRBV7-7 with TRBJ2-7; 11 bases align to TRBD1. The length of the CDR3 is 15 residues. CDR1 is SSHAT, CDR2 FNYEAQ, per germline (reference sequence). CDR3: CASSPGQGAFYEQYF. CDR3 bases: TGTGCTAGCAGCCCCGGACAGGGGGCGTTCTACGAGCAGTACTTC.

In its sample, this clone was seen once. The chain has TRBV6-1 and TRBJ2-7, with TRBD1 identical over 7 bases. Germline V gives CDR1 MNHNS, CDR2 SASEGT. This CDR3 is built from 13 residues. The J segment lost 1 base and the V segment lost 6 bases, leaving 3 bases of the junction unmatched. The CDR3 DNA sequence: TGTGCCAGCAGAGAGACAGGGTCCTACGAGCAGTACTTC. Translated: CASRETGSYEQYF.

In its sample, this clone was seen a few times. This chain's CDR3 is CASSVGHEQYF. CDR3 bases: TGTGCCAGCAGCGTAGGCCACGAGCAGTACTTC. The chain carries TRBV9 and TRBJ2-7, with no clear D. The CDR3 is made up of 11 amino acids. Germline assignment: CDR1 SGDLS and CDR2 YYNGEE. Between the trimmed V and J ends, which lost 0 bases and 5 bases, there was a span of 3 bases.

V usage is TRBV6-1 and J usage is TRBJ2-7, with 11 bases aligning to TRBD2. Germline V gene lookup returns CDR1 MNHNS and CDR2 SASEGT. The CDR3 runs to 14 residues. J lost 5 bases, V lost 8 bases, and 8 bases had no gene match. DNA of the CDR3: TGTGCCAGCCAACTAGCGGGAGATTGGAACGAGCAGTACTTC. It translates to CASQLAGDWNEQYF.

V and J are TRBV5-6 and TRBJ1-2; D is undetermined. Trimming shortened V by 5 bases and J by 2 bases, and 16 bases separated the two germline ends. CDR1 SGHDT and CDR2 YYEEEE come from the germline V gene. This CDR3 has 15 residues. The CDR3: CASSYRTQINYGYTF. CDR3 DNA: TGTGCCAGCAGTTACCGGACCCAAATAAACTATGGCTACACCTTC. Variable domain in full (rest from reference TRBV5-6 and TRBJ1-2): DAGVTQSPTHLIKTRGQQVTLRCSPKSGHDTVSWYQQALGQGPQFIFQYYEEEERQRGNFPDRFSGHQFPNYSSELNVNALLLGDSALYLCASSYRTQINYGYTFGSGTRLTVV.

The chain joins TRBV7-6 to TRBJ2-5, with D possibly TRBD2 on 5 matching bases. The CDR3 totals 15 residues. With 7 bases removed from V and 1 base from J, the gap between germline ends came to 16 bases. Germline CDR1 SGHVS, CDR2 FNYEAQ. The CDR3 reads CASTDGVRGQETQYF. The CDR3 DNA reads as TGTGCCAGCACCGACGGGGTCCGGGGCCAAGAGACCCAGTACTTC.

The chain has TRBV27 and TRBJ2-7, with a tentative D call TRBD1 (6 bases). The CDR3 covers 14 residues. The V and J ends lost 3 bases and 4 bases respectively, with 13 bases between them. Per the germline V gene, CDR1 is MNHEY and CDR2 is SMNVEV (reference sequence). The chain's CDR3 is CASSFYRDIYEQYF. The CDR3 DNA reads TGTGCCAGCAGTTTTTACAGGGATATATACGAGCAGTACTTC.

V gene TRBV7-8 combines with J gene TRBJ1-5; no definite D call. The CDR3 sequence is 15 residues long. The V end was cut by 5 bases, the J end by 2 bases, with 13 bases between. Germline assignment: CDR1 SGHVS and CDR2 FQNEAQ. CDR3 DNA: TGTGCCAGCAGCCCGGTGGGAGGAGGCAATCAGCCCCAGCATTTT. Translating it yields CASSPVGGGNQPQHF.

Note on this clone: At one end the junction does not follow the germline gene, possibly because of a read error. The rearrangement uses TRBV2 and TRBJ2-7, with TRBD1 matching 8 bases. The germline V gene encodes CDR1 SNHLY and CDR2 FYNNEI. This CDR3 has 14 amino acids. CDR3 nucleotide sequence: TGTGCCAGCAGTGGGGCAGGGGGCTCCCACGAGCAGTACTTC. Encoded protein: CASSGAGGSHEQYF.

The chain joins TRBV7-9 to TRBJ2-2, with 7 bases identical to TRBD1. Germline V gene sequence: CDR1 SEHNR, CDR2 FQNEAQ (reference sequence). The junction had 12 bases not matched to a gene; V was cut back by 0 bases and J by 5 bases. The CDR3 is 18 residues long. CDR3 region: CASSLATGNPTGTGELFF. CDR3 nucleotide sequence: TGTGCCAGCAGCTTAGCGACAGGGAACCCCACGGGTACCGGGGAGCTGTTTTTT. Together with reference TRBV7-9 and TRBJ2-2, the CDR3 gives the full variable domain: DTGVSQNPRHKITKRGQNVTFRCDPISEHNRLYWYRQTLGQGPEFLTYFQNEAQLEKSRLLSDRFSAERPKGSFSTLEIQRTEQGDSAMYLCASSLATGNPTGTGELFFGEGSRLTVL.

The J gene is TRBJ1-2, the V gene TRBV28; TRBD1 is a possible D gene (6 bases). V was trimmed by 5 bases and J by 6 bases, leaving 19 bases between them. The CDR3 length is 15 residues. Looked up from germline, CDR1 is MDHEN and CDR2 is SYDVKM. The CDR3 DNA reads as TGTGCCAGCAGTCCCCGGACAGCATCTAGAGATGGCTACACCTTC. Its protein is CASSPRTASRDGYTF.

In this sample, this clone turned up a few times. This chain joins TRBV27 and TRBJ2-7; 7 bases agree with TRBD2. Germline V gives CDR1 MNHEY, CDR2 SMNVEV (reference sequence). This CDR3 is built from 12 residues. V lost 4 bases, J lost 6 bases, and 3 bases stayed unmatched. In DNA form, the CDR3 reads TGTGCCAGCAGTTCCGGGAGGTCCGAGCAGTACTTC. Its protein product is CASSSGRSEQYF.

The rearrangement uses TRBV9 and TRBJ1-4, with D hard to call. The germline gives CDR1 SGDLS, CDR2 YYNGEE. This CDR3 comprises 14 residues. V was cut by 0 bases and J by 5 bases, with 8 bases left in between. The DNA for the CDR3 is TGTGCCAGCAGCGTAGAGCGGAGCAATGAAAAACTGTTTTTT. The encoded protein is CASSVERSNEKLFF.

This clone is a singleton in its sample. This chain joins TRBV5-6 and TRBJ1-2; 10 bases are a match to TRBD1. Germline V gene data show CDR1 as SGHDT and CDR2 as YYEEEE. Trimming at V came to 5 bases and at J to 7 bases, leaving 14 bases not matched to a gene. There are 16 residues in the CDR3. CDR3 nucleotide sequence: TGTGCCAGCAGTTACTTGACAGGGGGCGACTTGGTTGGCTACACCTTC. Encoded protein: CASSYLTGGDLVGYTF. Supplemented by reference TRBV5-6 and TRBJ1-2, the full variable domain reads DAGVTQSPTHLIKTRGQQVTLRCSPKSGHDTVSWYQQALGQGPQFIFQYYEEEERQRGNFPDRFSGHQFPNYSSELNVNALLLGDSALYLCASSYLTGGDLVGYTFGSGTRLTVV.

This chain connects TRBV5-4 to TRBJ1-6; TRBD1 matches at 7 bases. The germline V gene encodes CDR1 SGHNT and CDR2 YYREEE (reference sequence). V was pared by 6 bases and J by 0 bases, with 9 bases of the junction left unmatched. This CDR3 spans 17 amino acids. CDR3 protein: CASTSRDSFSYNSPLHF. CDR3 DNA sequence: TGTGCCAGCACCTCCCGGGACAGCTTCTCCTATAATTCACCCCTCCACTTT.

This sequence joins TRBV27 and TRBJ2-7, with 8 bases identical to TRBD2. The V and J ends lost 5 bases and 12 bases, in that order; junction bases with no gene match: 15. Germline V gene data show CDR1 as MNHEY and CDR2 as SMNVEV (reference sequence). This CDR3 contains 14 residues. As DNA, the CDR3 is TGTGCCAGCAGTCCACTCGGGAGGGCCGGCTATCTGTACTTC. This gives the protein CASSPLGRAGYLYF.